This entry lists 20 T cell receptor beta chains sequenced from one sample in a study of identical twins. TCRdb re-called the 5' RACE reads through MiXCR, storing one row per CDR3 protein. The sample yields 550,000 to 700,000 distinct CDR3 sequences, 9% to 10% seen once. The same specimen was also included in a second study, on yellow fever vaccine responses in identical twins.

Sequencing was done on a sample of PBMCs. These receptors were obtained from a woman aged 18-29 years in good health.

This clonotype was seen a handful of times. The chain employs TRBV5-1 and TRBJ2-3, with TRBD2 identical over 8 bases. Germline V lookup: CDR1 SGHRS, CDR2 YFSETQ. Trimming removed 1 base from V and 5 bases from J; junction bases left unmatched: 6. There are 15 residues in the CDR3. Written as DNA, the CDR3 is TGCGCCAGCAGCTTGAGCGGGAGTTGGGAAGATACGCAGTATTTT. It encodes CASSLSGSWEDTQYF.

This clonotype showed up just a few times. The chain uses TRBV7-6 and TRBJ2-7, with 8 bases fitting TRBD2. CDR3 length equals 15 residues. The germline V gene has CDR1 SGHVS and CDR2 FNYEAQ. V dropped 5 bases and J dropped 4; count of bases not matched to a gene: 10. The CDR3 spells CASSPLQREQYEQYF. CDR3 in DNA: TGTGCCAGCAGCCCGTTACAGCGGGAGCAGTACGAGCAGTACTTC.

This clonotype was picked up many times. This chain joins TRBV5-1 and TRBJ2-2; D perhaps matches TRBD2 (6 bases). The V gene lost 0 bases and the J gene lost 4 bases, with 10 bases spanning the gap. Germline lookup yields CDR1 SGHRS and CDR2 YFSETQ. The CDR3 is 15 residues long. The chain's CDR3 is CASSLELGGTGELFF. As DNA, the CDR3 is TGCGCCAGCAGCTTGGAATTGGGGGGCACCGGGGAGCTGTTTTTT.

This chain joins TRBV10-1 and TRBJ1-2, with D perhaps matching TRBD1 (6 bases). The germline V and J ends were trimmed by 6 bases and 9 bases, with 17 bases remaining between them. The CDR3 is 13 residues long. Germline V CDR1 and CDR2: WNHNN, SYGVQD (reference sequence). CDR3 region: CASSEAGGARYTF. For the CDR3, the DNA is TGCGCCAGCAGCGAGGCCGGGGGGGCCCGCTACACCTTC.

This clonotype was detected a few times. The rearrangement joins TRBV5-1 to TRBJ2-7, with no clear D. Germline lookup yields CDR1 SGHRS and CDR2 YFSETQ. The CDR3 contains 14 residues. The ends were cut back, 1 base at V and 1 base at J, with 9 bases in the middle. CDR3 sequence: CASSLTVGSYEQYF. The DNA of the CDR3 is TGCGCCAGCAGCTTGACAGTGGGATCCTACGAGCAGTACTTC.

This clonotype has only a few counts. This CDR3 is CASSQYHLVDEQFF. CDR3 nucleotides: TGTGCCAGCAGCCAATACCATCTGGTGGATGAGCAGTTCTTC. V gene TRBV7-6 combines with J gene TRBJ2-1, with D unclear. V was trimmed by 5 bases and J by 8 bases, leaving 16 bases between them. This CDR3 comprises 14 residues. From germline, CDR1 is SGHVS and CDR2 FNYEAQ. The full variable domain, with the rest looked up from reference TRBV7-6 and TRBJ2-1, is GAGVSQSPRYKVTKRGQDVALRCDPISGHVSLYWYRQALGQGPEFLTYFNYEAQQDKSGLPNDRFSAERPEGSISTLTIQRTEQRDSAMYRCASSQYHLVDEQFFGPGTRLTVL.

This clonotype occurred many times. This rearrangement joins TRBV5-1 to TRBJ2-3; D remains ambiguous. The CDR3 consists of 14 residues. V lost 1 base to trimming and J lost 6 bases, with 12 bases between them. The germline gives CDR1 SGHRS, CDR2 YFSETQ. The CDR3 is CASSLILGSDTQYF. CDR3 sequence (DNA): TGCGCCAGCAGCTTGATCCTAGGTTCGGATACGCAGTATTTT.

The CDR3 DNA sequence: TGCAGCGTTACACAACCGGGACTAGCGGGAAGGAATGAGCAGTTCTTC. Its protein product is CSVTQPGLAGRNEQFF. The rearrangement links TRBV29-1 to TRBJ2-1; 13 bases line up with TRBD2. This CDR3 contains 16 residues. Per germline, CDR1 SQVTM and CDR2 ANQGSEA. V was pared by 5 bases and J by 7 bases, with 11 bases of the junction left unmatched.

The chain links TRBV7-8 to TRBJ2-2; possible D gene TRBD2, 7 bases. V shed 6 bases and J shed 5 bases, with 13 bases lying between them. Per germline, CDR1 SGHVS and CDR2 FQNEAQ. This CDR3 is built from 14 residues. The CDR3 nucleotides read TGTGCCAGCAGTCCGGGGGGCTTGACCGGGGAGCTGTTTTTT. This encodes CASSPGGLTGELFF. Together with reference TRBV7-8 and TRBJ2-2, the CDR3 gives the full variable domain: GAGVSQSPRYKVAKRGQDVALRCDPISGHVSLFWYQQALGQGPEFLTYFQNEAQLDKSGLPSDRFFAERPEGSVSTLKIQRTQQEDSAVYLCASSPGGLTGELFFGEGSRLTVL.

This clonotype showed up many times. V gene TRBV11-2 combines with J gene TRBJ2-1; 9 bases are shared with TRBD1. Germline V gives CDR1 SGHAT, CDR2 FQNNGV. J was trimmed by 8 bases and V by 2 bases; bases with no gene match: 19. CDR3 length: 19 residues. CDR3 sequence: CASSLSWLDRGVFLDEQFF. Written as DNA, the CDR3 is TGTGCCAGCAGCTTATCTTGGTTGGACAGGGGCGTTTTCCTGGATGAGCAGTTCTTC.

The rearrangement links TRBV15 to TRBJ2-1; D gene unclear. This CDR3 has 16 residues. Germline CDR1 and CDR2: LNHNV and YYDKDF (reference sequence). The V and J ends lost 0 bases and 13 bases respectively, with 22 bases between them. CDR3 sequence (DNA): TGTGCCACCAGCAGAGAGGCCGCTATTCCGGGCTACCGCCAGTTCTTC. Protein: CATSREAAIPGYRQFF.

This clonotype came up many times. The rearrangement links TRBV29-1 to TRBJ1-1; possibly TRBD1 for D (6 bases). V lost 6 bases and J lost 3, with 11 bases in between. Germline loops: CDR1 SQVTM, CDR2 ANQGSEA. The CDR3 has 12 amino acids. CDR3 nucleotides: TGCAGCGTGGACAGCGGAGACACTGAAGCTTTCTTT. This gives the protein CSVDSGDTEAFF. Full variable domain (outside the CDR3, taken from reference TRBV29-1 and TRBJ1-1): SAVISQKPSRDICQRGTSLTIQCQVDSQVTMMFWYRQQPGQSLTLIATANQGSEATYESGFVIDKFPISRPNLTFSTLTVSNMSPEDSSIYLCSVDSGDTEAFFGQGTRLTVV.

This chain links TRBV7-3 with TRBJ2-6; maybe TRBD1 (8 bases). Germline V lookup: CDR1 SGHTA, CDR2 FQGTGA. The CDR3 sequence is 18 residues long. V was cut by 2 bases and J by 1 base, with 15 bases left in between. This chain's CDR3 is CASSLLTGEGSGANVLTF. CDR3 DNA: TGTGCCAGCAGCTTATTGACAGGGGAGGGTTCTGGGGCCAACGTCCTGACTTTC.

A few counts support this clonotype. J is TRBJ2-7 and V is TRBV5-5, with TRBD1 matching 8 bases. Germline V gene lookup returns CDR1 SGHKS and CDR2 YYEKEE (reference sequence). V shed 0 bases and J 5 bases; nucleotides not matched to a gene: 4. This CDR3 has 14 amino acids. This CDR3 is CASSLVRGLDEQYF. In nucleotides, the CDR3 is TGTGCCAGCAGCTTGGTCAGGGGGCTTGACGAGCAGTACTTC.

CDR3 DNA sequence: TGTGCCAGCAGTCCTCTCACTACTAGCGGGAGGGCCCTTAGCACAGATACGCAGTATTTT. This codes for CASSPLTTSGRALSTDTQYF. This chain links TRBV28 with TRBJ2-3, with 13 positions matching TRBD2. J gave up 0 bases and V 5 bases, and 14 bases lay outside the gene matches. This CDR3 region has 20 residues. Germline loops: CDR1 MDHEN, CDR2 SYDVKM.

This clonotype was detected many times. This chain links TRBV5-1 with TRBJ2-7; 7 nucleotides agree with TRBD1. J was trimmed by 0 bases and V by 4 bases; bases with no gene match: 7. The CDR3 has 15 residues. Germline CDR1 reads SGHRS; CDR2 reads YFSETQ. CDR3: CASSEGQFFSYEQYF. The CDR3 DNA sequence: TGCGCCAGCAGCGAGGGACAGTTCTTCTCCTACGAGCAGTACTTC.

This clonotype appeared many times. The V and J genes are TRBV5-1 and TRBJ1-2, with D perhaps TRBD1 (6 bases). The CDR3 sequence is 13 residues long. Germline CDR1 is SGHRS and CDR2 is YFSETQ. Trimming took off 0 bases at V and 3 bases at J, with 6 bases between the two ends. The CDR3 spells CASSLDRDYGYTF. The CDR3 DNA is TGCGCCAGCAGCTTGGACAGGGACTATGGCTACACCTTC.

This clonotype turned up a few times. The chain couples TRBV3-1 to TRBJ2-1; D may be TRBD2 (6 bases). Trimming left V 2 bases short and J 6 bases short, with 14 bases between. Germline V gives CDR1 LGHDT, CDR2 YNNKEL (reference sequence). The CDR3 runs to 15 residues. The CDR3 DNA follows: TGTGCCAGCAGCCAAACCGGGACTTCTTTCAATGAGCAGTTCTTC. Residues: CASSQTGTSFNEQFF.

This clonotype was recorded at least ten times. This chain joins TRBV5-1 and TRBJ1-2, with D possibly being TRBD1 (5 bases). V lost 0 bases and J 5 bases, leaving 17 bases between the germline ends. The CDR3 consists of 16 residues. CDR1 and CDR2 from the germline V gene are SGHRS and YFSETQ. This CDR3 is CASSLDSGRGSYGYTF. CDR3 DNA sequence: TGCGCCAGCAGCTTGGACTCAGGGAGAGGGAGTTATGGCTACACCTTC.

The chain joins TRBV27 to TRBJ2-2; 12 nucleotides align to TRBD2. The ends lost 7 bases at V and 4 bases at J; junction bases unmatched: 10. This CDR3 has 17 amino acids. Germline V lookup: CDR1 MNHEY, CDR2 SMNVEV (reference sequence). The CDR3 DNA is TGTGCCAGCACCAGAGGACTAGCGGGATTTAGCACCGGGGAGCTGTTTTTT. Encoded protein: CASTRGLAGFSTGELFF.